The following is a T cell receptor (beta chain) sequence with its context. At one end the junction does not follow the germline gene, possibly because of a read error. The length of the CDR3 is 13 residues. Germline V CDR1 and CDR2: MGHRA, YSYEKL. TCRbeta libraries were built with three rounds of nested PCR, modified from ARM-PCR. TCRdb independently ran MiXCR on the multiplex PCR reads; one entry per CDR3 protein. The sample has some 95,000 distinct CDR3 sequences, more than 80% seen once. The sample originates from a study of tumor and adjacent non-tumor tissue in lung cancer. RNA was extracted from bulk tissue without any cell sorting. More than 3 cm separated this lung sample from the edge of the tumor.

This chain joins TRBV4-1 and TRBJ2-7; D is ambiguous. Sequenced input: distant non-tumor lung tissue. This clonotype was sampled from a man in his sixties with small cell lung cancer. CDR3 loop: CASSFDILYDQYF. CDR3 sequence (DNA): TGCGCCAGCAGTTTCGATATACTCTACGACCAGTACTTC.